These T cell receptor beta chains were read from a single sample in a study of blood T cell repertoires in COVID-19. Measured with immunoSEQ multiplex PCR; TCRdb has only the in-frame clones, and not every one. The repertoire holds more than 95,000 clones, with around 82% as singletons. The sequenced sample consisted of peripheral blood. The receptors come from a man younger than 40 with COVID-19, enrolled during active disease. Both conserved end residues are part of each CDR3. A D gene is named only where the DNA matches it firmly. Rows may omit the clone size; those that give it use once, few, many or a size class.

abundance | d_gene | j_gene | v_gene | CDR3nt | CDR3aa
once | NA | TRBJ1-2 | TRBV11-1 | TGTGCCAGCAGCTTACGTGGGAGGAACTATGGCTACACCTTC | CASSLRGRNYGYTF
many | TRBD1 | TRBJ1-2 | TRBV5-1 | TGCGCCAGCAGCTTGACAGGGGTGAGAGGCTACACCTTC | CASSLTGVRGYTF
NA | NA | TRBJ2-5 | TRBV5-6 | TGTGCCAGCAGCACTACGACAGCAGCACAAGAGACCCAGTACTTC | CASSTTTAAQETQYF
NA | NA | TRBJ2-7 | TRBV19 | TGTGCCAGTAGTAAGGGCAGGGGATACGAGCAGTACTTC | CASSKGRGYEQYF
NA | NA | TRBJ2-5 | TRBV5-1 | TGCGCCAGCAGCTTGGATCCGGGGATGGAGACCCAGTACTTC | CASSLDPGMETQYF
NA | TRBD1 | TRBJ1-1 | TRBV6-5 | TGTGCCAGCAGTCTCCGGACAGGGGCGGGTGAAGCTTTCTTT | CASSLRTGAGEAFF
NA | NA | TRBJ1-3 | TRBV5-4 | TGTGCCAGCAGCTTGGCAGGGGCTGGAAACACCATATATTTT | CASSLAGAGNTIYF
NA | TRBD1 | TRBJ2-5 | TRBV27 | TGTGCCAGCAGTATGACAGGGGTTGAGACCCAGTACTTC | CASSMTGVETQYF
NA | NA | TRBJ1-6 | TRBV28 | TGTGCCAGCAGTTTGCCCGGCGGAGGGGCTTATAATTCACCCCTCCACTTT | CASSLPGGGAYNSPLHF
once | TRBD1 | TRBJ2-7 | TRBV5-4 | TGTGCCAGCAGCACAGGGGACAAATCCTACGAGCAGTACTTC | CASSTGDKSYEQYF
NA | NA | TRBJ2-1 | TRBV24-1 | TGTGCCACCAGTGATTTGTCTCCAGGGATGGGTGAGCAGTTCTTC | CATSDLSPGMGEQFF
few | TRBD2 | TRBJ2-1 | TRBV7-8 | TGTGCCAGCAGCCCTGAAGGACTAGCGGGAAGTGAGCAGTTCTTC | CASSPEGLAGSEQFF
NA | TRBD1 | TRBJ1-2 | TRBV28 | TGTGCCAGCAGTTCGGGACAGGGGGTGGGTGGCTACACCTTC | CASSSGQGVGGYTF
NA | NA | TRBJ2-5 | TRBV19 | TGTGCCAGTAGTATGGCCCGGGAAGGCCCACTCCAAGAGACCCAGTACTTC | CASSMAREGPLQETQYF
NA | NA | TRBJ1-2 | TRBV4-3 | TGCGCCAGCAGCCAAGATCGGCGGAGTAACTATGGCTACACCTTC | CASSQDRRSNYGYTF
NA | NA | TRBJ1-4 | TRBV6-2/TRBV6-3 | TGTGCCAGCAGTTCACATTCCGGCGCGGATGAAAAACTGTTTTTT | CASSSHSGADEKLFF
NA | TRBD1 | TRBJ1-4 | TRBV18 | TGTGCCAGCTCGCTTACAGGGGGCGCAGGTGAAAAACTGTTTTTT | CASSLTGGAGEKLFF
NA | TRBD2 | TRBJ2-2 | TRBV28 | TGTGCCAGCACCTTTGGGACTAGCGGGAGAGGGACCGGGGAGCTGTTTTTT | CASTFGTSGRGTGELFF
few | TRBD1 | TRBJ2-2 | TRBV2 | TGTGCCAGCAGTCTAGACAGGGACACCGGGGAGCTGTTTTTT | CASSLDRDTGELFF
NA | TRBD2 | TRBJ2-7 | TRBV11-3 | TGTGCCAGCAGCTTTGCGGGAGTAATCTACGAGCAGTACTTC | CASSFAGVIYEQYF
NA | TRBD1 | TRBJ1-2 | TRBV5-4 | TGTGCCAGCACCTCCCGATCAGGGGGCTCTGGCTACACCTTC | CASTSRSGGSGYTF
NA | TRBD2 | TRBJ2-3 | TRBV4-1 | TGCGCCAGCAGCCAAGTTTGGCGGGAGGGCCAGGGAGATACGCAGTATTTT | CASSQVWREGQGDTQYF
NA | TRBD2 | TRBJ2-7 | TRBV7-8 | TGTGCCAGCAGCTTAGTGCTGGGTAGCGGGAGGGTACGTTACGAGCAGTACTTC | CASSLVLGSGRVRYEQYF
NA | TRBD1 | TRBJ1-3 | TRBV5-1 | TGCGCCAGCAGCTTGGGACAGGGAATGGACTCTGGAAACACCATATATTTT | CASSLGQGMDSGNTIYF
NA | NA | TRBJ1-2 | TRBV5-6 | TGTGCCAGCAGTCCTACTAAACAGGGCCTGGAAGGTGGCTACACCTTC | CASSPTKQGLEGGYTF
NA | TRBD2 | TRBJ2-7 | TRBV7-9 | TGTGCCAGCAGCTCCTCTAGCGGGAGCTCCTACGAGCAGTACTTC | CASSSSSGSSYEQYF
NA | TRBD1 | TRBJ2-5 | TRBV11-2 | TGTGCCAGCAGCTCGTCGCCCGGGACAGTAGAGACCCAGTACTTC | CASSSSPGTVETQYF
NA | NA | TRBJ1-2 | TRBV11-3 | TGTGCCAGCAGCTTAGGGGGCACTGGGCGCTATGGCTACACCTTC | CASSLGGTGRYGYTF
NA | TRBD2 | TRBJ2-1 | TRBV5-1 | TGCGCCAGCAGCTTGGGAGCGGGGGGCCTGTACAATGAGCAGTTCTTC | CASSLGAGGLYNEQFF
NA | TRBD1 | TRBJ1-1 | TRBV6-5 | TGTGCCAGCAGATACCATTTAACAGGGGTTACTGAAGCTTTCTTT | CASRYHLTGVTEAFF
NA | NA | TRBJ1-6 | TRBV11-3 | TGTGCCAGCAGCTTAAGCTTGATTTCACCCCTCCACTTT | CASSLSLISPLHF
NA | TRBD1 | TRBJ1-1 | TRBV6-5 | TGTGCCAGCAGTTCCCACAGGGGCGGTGAAGCTTTCTTT | CASSSHRGGEAFF
NA | NA | TRBJ2-1 | TRBV18 | TGTGCCAGCAACGCGGGGGCCGGTGGCAATGAGCAGTTCTTC | CASNAGAGGNEQFF
once | TRBD2 | TRBJ2-3 | TRBV4-3 | TGCGCCAGCAGCCCCTGGACTAGCGGGGACACAGATACGCAGTATTTT | CASSPWTSGDTDTQYF
NA | NA | TRBJ1-2 | TRBV4-3 | TGCGCCAGCAGCCCCGCCGAGGGCTCTAACTATGGCTACACCTTC | CASSPAEGSNYGYTF
NA | NA | TRBJ2-7 | TRBV27 | TGTGCCAGCAGTCCTTCTCCGGGGTCGGTCGAGCAGTACTTC | CASSPSPGSVEQYF
NA | NA | TRBJ2-7 | TRBV28 | TGTGCCAGCAGTTTTGGTGGGAGCCATTACTTC | CASSFGGSHYF
NA | TRBD1 | TRBJ2-7 | TRBV28 | TGTGCCAGCAGTTCCACAGGGGCCAGGGGAACCTACGAGCAGTACTTC | CASSSTGARGTYEQYF
few | NA | TRBJ2-1 | TRBV7-8 | TGTGCCAGCAGCCTCCAAAACGGACTTCGCAATGAGCAGTTCTTC | CASSLQNGLRNEQFF
NA | NA | TRBJ1-1 | TRBV6-1 | TGTGCCAGCAGTGACAGGATTGGCACTGAAGCTTTCTTT | CASSDRIGTEAFF
NA | NA | TRBJ1-5 | TRBV19 | TGTGCCAGTAAGTCGACCCCGGGTCAGCCCCAGCATTTT | CASKSTPGQPQHF